This TCR beta chain is drawn from a study of a mutant IDH1 vaccine in newly diagnosed glioma. At the level of the study: Of the patients given treatment, around 60% were male and around 40% were female, and a mean age of about 40 years was recorded. Most patients had received both radiotherapy and temozolomide, the prior options being radiotherapy, temozolomide, or both. Whole-study findings and limits: No link was apparently found between pseudoprogression and changes in top peripheral T cell clonotypes.

Stated time point: week 11, during vaccination. Vaccination comprised doses that each held 300 ug of mutant IDH1 20-mer peptide, plus topical imiquimod. The CDR3 totals 13 residues. Germline V CDR1 and CDR2: LNHDA, SQIVND (reference sequence). V was shortened by 8 bases and J by 7 bases, with 15 bases between the two germline ends. Sequencing was performed with immunoSEQ multiplex PCR; in TCRdb, only in-frame clones are kept and a portion is missing. This sample has roughly 120,000 clones; about four fifths occur once, and the top ten carry about 5.5%. Worth noting for this clone: Its antigen is unknown.

V is TRBV19 and J is TRBJ1-5; tentatively, D is TRBD1 (6 bases). This receptor was taken from a man between 40 and 49 years old with glioma. This specimen was PBMCs, taken from a glioma patient whose treatment included an IDH1 peptide vaccine. The CDR3 DNA follows: TGTGCCAGTTCCCGGCCGGGGGCCCAGCCCCAGCATTTT. Residues: CASSRPGAQPQHF.